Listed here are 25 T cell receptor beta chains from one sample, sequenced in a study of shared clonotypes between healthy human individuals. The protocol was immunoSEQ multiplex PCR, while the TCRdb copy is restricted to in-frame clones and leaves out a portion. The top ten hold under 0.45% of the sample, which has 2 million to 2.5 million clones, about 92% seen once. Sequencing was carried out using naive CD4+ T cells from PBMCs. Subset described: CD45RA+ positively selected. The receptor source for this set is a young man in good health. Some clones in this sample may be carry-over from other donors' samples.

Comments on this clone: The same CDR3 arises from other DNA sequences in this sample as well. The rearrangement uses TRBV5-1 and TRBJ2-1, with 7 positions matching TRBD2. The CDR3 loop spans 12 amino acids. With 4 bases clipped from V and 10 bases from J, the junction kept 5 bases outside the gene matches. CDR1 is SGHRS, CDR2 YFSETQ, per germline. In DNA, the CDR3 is TGCGCCAGCAGCCCCCCGGGACTAGAGCAGTTCTTC. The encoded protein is CASSPPGLEQFF.

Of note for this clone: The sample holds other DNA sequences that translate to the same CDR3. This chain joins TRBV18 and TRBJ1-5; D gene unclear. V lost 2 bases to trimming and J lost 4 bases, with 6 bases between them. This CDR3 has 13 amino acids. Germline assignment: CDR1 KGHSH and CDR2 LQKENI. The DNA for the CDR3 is TGTGCCAGCTCACCAGGTGGGAATCAGCCCCAGCATTTT. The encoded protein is CASSPGGNQPQHF. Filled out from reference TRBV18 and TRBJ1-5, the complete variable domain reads NAGVMQNPRHLVRRRGQEARLRCSPMKGHSHVYWYRQLPEEGLKFMVYLQKENIIDESGMPKERFSAEFPKEGPSILRIQQVVRGDSAAYFCASSPGGNQPQHFGDGTRLSIL.

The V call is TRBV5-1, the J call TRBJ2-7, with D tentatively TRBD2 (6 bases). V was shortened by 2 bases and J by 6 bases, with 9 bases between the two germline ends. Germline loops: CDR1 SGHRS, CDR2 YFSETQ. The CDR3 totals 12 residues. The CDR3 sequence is CASSLLATEQYF. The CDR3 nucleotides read TGCGCCAGCAGCTTACTAGCAACCGAGCAGTACTTC.

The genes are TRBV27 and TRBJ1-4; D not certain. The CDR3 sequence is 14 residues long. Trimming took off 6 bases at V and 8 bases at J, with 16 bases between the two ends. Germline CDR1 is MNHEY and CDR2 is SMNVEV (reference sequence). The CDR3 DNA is TGTGCCAGCAGGACCCGGGAGGCCGGGGAAAAACTGTTTTTT. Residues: CASRTREAGEKLFF.

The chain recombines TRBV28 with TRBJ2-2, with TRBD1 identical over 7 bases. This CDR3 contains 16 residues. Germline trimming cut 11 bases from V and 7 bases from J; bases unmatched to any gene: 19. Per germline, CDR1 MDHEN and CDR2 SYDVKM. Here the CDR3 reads CAVGGRAGTGNGELFF. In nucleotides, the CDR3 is TGTGCCGTAGGGGGCCGGGCCGGGACGGGAAACGGGGAGCTGTTTTTT.

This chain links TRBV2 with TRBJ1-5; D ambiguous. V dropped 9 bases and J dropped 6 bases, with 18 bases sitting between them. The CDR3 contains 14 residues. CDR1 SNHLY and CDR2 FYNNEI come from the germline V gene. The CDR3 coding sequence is TGTGCCAGTACAAGGAGTTGGGGAGGTCAGCCCCAGCATTTT. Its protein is CASTRSWGGQPQHF.

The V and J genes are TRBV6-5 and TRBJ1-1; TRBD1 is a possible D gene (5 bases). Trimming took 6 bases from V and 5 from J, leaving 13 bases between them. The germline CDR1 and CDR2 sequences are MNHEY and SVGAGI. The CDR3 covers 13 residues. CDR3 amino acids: CASREPGNTEAFF. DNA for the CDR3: TGTGCCAGCAGAGAACCAGGGAATACTGAAGCTTTCTTT.

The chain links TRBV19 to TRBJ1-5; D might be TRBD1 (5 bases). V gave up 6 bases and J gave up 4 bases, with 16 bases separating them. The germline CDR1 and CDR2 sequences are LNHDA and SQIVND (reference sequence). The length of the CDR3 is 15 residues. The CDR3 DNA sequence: TGTGCCAGTAGCAGGCAGGGTGGGACTAATCAGCCCCAGCATTTT. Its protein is CASSRQGGTNQPQHF.

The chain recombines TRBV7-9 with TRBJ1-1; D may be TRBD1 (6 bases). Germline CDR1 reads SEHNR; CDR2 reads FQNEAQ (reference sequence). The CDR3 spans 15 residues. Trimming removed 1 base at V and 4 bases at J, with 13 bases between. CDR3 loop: CASSLEGGGGTEAFF. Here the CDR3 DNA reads TGTGCCAGCAGCTTAGAAGGAGGGGGTGGCACTGAAGCTTTCTTT.

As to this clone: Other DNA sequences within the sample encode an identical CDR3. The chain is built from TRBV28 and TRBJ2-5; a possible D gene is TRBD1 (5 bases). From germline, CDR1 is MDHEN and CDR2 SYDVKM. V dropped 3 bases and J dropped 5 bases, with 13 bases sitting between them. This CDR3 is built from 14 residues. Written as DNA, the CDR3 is TGTGCCAGCAGTTTCCTAAGGGGAAGGGAGACCCAGTACTTC. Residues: CASSFLRGRETQYF.

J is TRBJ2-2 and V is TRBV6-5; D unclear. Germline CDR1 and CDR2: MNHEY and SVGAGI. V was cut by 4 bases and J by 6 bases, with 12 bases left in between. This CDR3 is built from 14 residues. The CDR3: CASSSIKGPGELFF. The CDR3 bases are TGTGCCAGCAGTTCCATCAAGGGTCCCGGGGAGCTGTTTTTT.

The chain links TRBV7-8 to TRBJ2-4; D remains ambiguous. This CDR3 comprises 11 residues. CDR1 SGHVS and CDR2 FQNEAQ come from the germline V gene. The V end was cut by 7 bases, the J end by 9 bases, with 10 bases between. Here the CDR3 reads CASTGSGIQYF. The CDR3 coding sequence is TGTGCCAGCACAGGAAGTGGCATTCAGTACTTC.

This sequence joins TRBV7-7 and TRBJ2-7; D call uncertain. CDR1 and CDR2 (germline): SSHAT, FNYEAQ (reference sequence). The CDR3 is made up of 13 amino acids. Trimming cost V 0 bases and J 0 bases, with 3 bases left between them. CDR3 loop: CASSLASSYEQYF. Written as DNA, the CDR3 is TGTGCCAGCAGCTTAGCTTCCTCCTACGAGCAGTACTTC.

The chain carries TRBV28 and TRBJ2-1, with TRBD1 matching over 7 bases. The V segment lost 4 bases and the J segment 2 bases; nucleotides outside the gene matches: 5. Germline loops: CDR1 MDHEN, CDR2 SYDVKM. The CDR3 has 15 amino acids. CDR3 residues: CASSSLTGTYNEQFF. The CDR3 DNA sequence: TGTGCCAGCAGTTCCTTGACAGGGACCTACAATGAGCAGTTCTTC.

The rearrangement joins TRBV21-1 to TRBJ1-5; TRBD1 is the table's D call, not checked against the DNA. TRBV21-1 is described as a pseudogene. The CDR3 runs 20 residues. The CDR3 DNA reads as TGTGCCAGCAGCAAAGCGCCAAACCCTCGACAGCCCCAGGGCAATCAGCCCCAGCATTTT. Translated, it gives CASSKAPNPRQPQGNQPQHF.

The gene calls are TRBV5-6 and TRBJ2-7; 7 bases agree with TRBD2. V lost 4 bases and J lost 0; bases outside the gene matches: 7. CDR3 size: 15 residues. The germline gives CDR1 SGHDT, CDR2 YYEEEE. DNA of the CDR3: TGTGCCAGCAGCCGAACTAGCGCCAACTCCTACGAGCAGTACTTC. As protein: CASSRTSANSYEQYF. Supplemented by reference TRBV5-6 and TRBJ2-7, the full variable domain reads DAGVTQSPTHLIKTRGQQVTLRCSPKSGHDTVSWYQQALGQGPQFIFQYYEEEERQRGNFPDRFSGHQFPNYSSELNVNALLLGDSALYLCASSRTSANSYEQYFGPGTRLTVT.

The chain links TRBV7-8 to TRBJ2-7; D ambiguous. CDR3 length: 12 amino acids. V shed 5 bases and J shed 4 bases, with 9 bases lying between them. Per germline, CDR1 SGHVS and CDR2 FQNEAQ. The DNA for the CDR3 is TGTGCCAGCAGCCGAATATCATACGAGCAGTACTTC. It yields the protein CASSRISYEQYF.

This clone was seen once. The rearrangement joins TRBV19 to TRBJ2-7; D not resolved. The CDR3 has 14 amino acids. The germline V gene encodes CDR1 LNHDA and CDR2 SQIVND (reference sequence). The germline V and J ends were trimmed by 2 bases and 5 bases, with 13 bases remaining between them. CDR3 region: CASSILGTVDEQYF. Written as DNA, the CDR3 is TGTGCCAGTAGTATACTGGGAACGGTCGACGAGCAGTACTTC.

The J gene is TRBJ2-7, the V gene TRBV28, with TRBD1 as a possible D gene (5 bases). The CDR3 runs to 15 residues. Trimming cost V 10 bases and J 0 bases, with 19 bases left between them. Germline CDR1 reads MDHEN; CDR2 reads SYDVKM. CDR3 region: CATGWGLSSSYEQYF. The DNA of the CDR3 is TGTGCCACCGGTTGGGGCCTTTCGAGCTCCTACGAGCAGTACTTC.

The CDR3 region is CASSFLAGGSLGQETQYF. The CDR3 DNA is TGTGCCAGCAGCTTTCTCGCAGGGGGGTCCTTGGGTCAAGAGACCCAGTACTTC. This rearrangement joins TRBV7-2 to TRBJ2-5, with D perhaps TRBD1 (7 bases). The CDR3 runs to 18 residues. Trimming stripped 3 bases from V and 2 bases from J, with 22 bases between. Looked up from germline, CDR1 is SGHTA and CDR2 is FQGNSA.

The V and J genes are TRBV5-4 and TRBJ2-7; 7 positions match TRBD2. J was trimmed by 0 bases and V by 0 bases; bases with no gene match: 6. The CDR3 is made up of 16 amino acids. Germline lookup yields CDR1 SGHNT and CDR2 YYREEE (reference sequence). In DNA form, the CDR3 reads TGTGCCAGCAGCTTGGGGGGCGGGGGAAGCTCCTACGAGCAGTACTTC. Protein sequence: CASSLGGGGSSYEQYF.

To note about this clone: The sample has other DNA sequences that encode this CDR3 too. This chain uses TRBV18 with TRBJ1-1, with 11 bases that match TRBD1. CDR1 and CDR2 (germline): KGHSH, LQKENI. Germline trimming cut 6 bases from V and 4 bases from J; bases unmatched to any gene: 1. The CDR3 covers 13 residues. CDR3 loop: CASSGTGGTEAFF. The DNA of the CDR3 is TGTGCCAGCTCCGGGACAGGGGGCACTGAAGCTTTCTTT. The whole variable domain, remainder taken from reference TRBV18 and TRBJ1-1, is NAGVMQNPRHLVRRRGQEARLRCSPMKGHSHVYWYRQLPEEGLKFMVYLQKENIIDESGMPKERFSAEFPKEGPSILRIQQVVRGDSAAYFCASSGTGGTEAFFGQGTRLTVV.

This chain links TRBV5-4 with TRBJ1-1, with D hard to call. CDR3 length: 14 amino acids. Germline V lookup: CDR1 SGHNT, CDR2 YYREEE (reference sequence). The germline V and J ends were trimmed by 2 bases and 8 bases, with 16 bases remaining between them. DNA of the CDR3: TGTGCCAGCAGCTTCTCTTTGGGTTCTCCAGAAGCTTTCTTT. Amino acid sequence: CASSFSLGSPEAFF.

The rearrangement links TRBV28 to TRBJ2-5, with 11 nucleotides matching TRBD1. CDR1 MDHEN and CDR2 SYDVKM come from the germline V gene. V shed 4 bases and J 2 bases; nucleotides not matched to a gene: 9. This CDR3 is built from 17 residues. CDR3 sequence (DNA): TGTGCCAGCAGTTCCGAGACGGACAGGGGGCGTCAAGAGACCCAGTACTTC. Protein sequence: CASSSETDRGRQETQYF.

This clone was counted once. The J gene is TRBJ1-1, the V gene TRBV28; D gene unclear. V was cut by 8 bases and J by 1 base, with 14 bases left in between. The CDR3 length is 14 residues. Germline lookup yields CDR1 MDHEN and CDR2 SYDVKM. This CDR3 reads CASGLVQPNTEAFF. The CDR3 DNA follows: TGTGCCAGCGGACTCGTCCAACCGAACACTGAAGCTTTCTTT.